This T cell receptor (beta chain) emerged from a study of T cells after yellow fever vaccination. Study-wide findings and caveats: Among all clonotypes, a small share was observed in both CD4 and CD8 compartments. Abundant bulk-derived clonotypes could contaminate FACS-sorted repertoires. In post-booster samples, most primary-vaccination clones reappeared (approximately 95% CD4, over 70% CD8).

Worth noting for this clonotype: Its antigen is not identified.

V was shortened by 4 bases and J by 5 bases, with 12 bases between the two germline ends. In germline, CDR1 is SGHRS, CDR2 YFSETQ. This CDR3 is 13 amino acids long. One entry per CDR3 protein, called by TCRdb with MiXCR from the 5' RACE reads. The table includes about 340,000 distinct CDR3 sequences, 12% detected once. This chain uses TRBV5-1 with TRBJ2-5; TRBD2 might be the D (6 bases). This TCR came from a man aged 18 to 29 who received the YFV17D yellow fever vaccine. Sequencing was performed on CD4+ T cells sorted from PBMCs, taken 15 days after the yellow fever booster vaccination. The CDR3 loop is CASSVTSFETQYF. DNA of the CDR3: TGCGCCAGCAGCGTGACTAGTTTCGAGACCCAGTACTTC.